This T cell receptor beta chain was recorded in a study of OX40 agonist ivuxolimab in advanced cancers. Overall study context: At roughly 80% male, the cohort had a mean age of 60 years, ranging from about 23 to 79.

The CDR3 runs 14 residues. V lost 4 bases and J 3 bases, leaving 10 bases between the germline ends. CDR1 and CDR2 from the germline V gene are KGHSH and LQKENI. Findings and caveats of the study: CD4+ and CD8+ blood T cells expanded clonally by week 6 at 0.1 to 3.0 mg/kg. People who partly responded at 0.1-3.0 mg/kg had some of the least clonal expansion seen.

Sequenced by immunoSEQ multiplex PCR; TCRdb stores in-frame clones only, minus some. The table has some 100,000 clones, around four fifths seen once. A word on this clone: Its cognate antigen is unknown.

Blood samples were obtained at baseline, cycle 4 day 1, and cycle 7 day 1. The clonotype was recovered from an adult with an advanced solid tumor such as melanoma, head and neck, liver or kidney cancer. The chain joins TRBV18 to TRBJ1-5, with a tentative D call TRBD1 (6 bases). The specimen was CD4+ or CD8+ T cells sorted from blood, collected in a trial of the OX40 agonist ivuxolimab. CDR3 DNA: TGTGCCAGCTCACTTGGACAGAACAATCAGCCCCAGCATTTT. This encodes CASSLGQNNQPQHF.